A selection of T cell receptor beta chains follows, all from one sample in a study of CD8 T cells in Susac syndrome. One entry per CDR3 protein, called by TCRdb with MiXCR from the immunoSEQ multiplex PCR reads. The sample holds 250,000 or so distinct CDR3 sequences, 80% to 95% seen once. The sequencing sample was made of CD4+ T cells from PBMCs. Receptor source: a human donor with multiple sclerosis. Each CDR3 is given with its conserved first and last residue. The D gene is left open where the match is weak. For some rows the clone size is stated as once, few or many, or as a class when expanded; others skip it.

TRBJ1-5,TRBV28,once,.,TGTGCCAGCAGTGCCTATAATCAGCCCCAGCATTTT,CASSAYNQPQHF
TRBJ2-7,TRBV5-1,.,TRBD1,TGCGCCAGCAGCACCGGACAGGGAGTCTACGAGCAGTACTTC,CASSTGQGVYEQYF
TRBJ1-5,TRBV19,.,.,TGTGCCAGTAGTACGTCCTTTAGTGGACAGCCCCAGCATTTT,CASSTSFSGQPQHF
TRBJ1-2,TRBV29-1,.,.,TGCAGCGTCTCTACGACTGGATCTAACTATGGCTACACCTTC,CSVSTTGSNYGYTF
TRBJ1-6,TRBV4-2,.,.,TGTGCCAGCAGCCAAGATAGGAGGTACTCACCCCTCCACTTT,CASSQDRRYSPLHF
TRBJ1-5,TRBV18,.,.,TGTGCCAGCTCACCCGAATCGGGACGAATCAAGCCCCAGCATTTT,CASSPESGRIKPQHF
TRBJ2-7,TRBV25-1,.,TRBD1,TGTGCCAGCACAGGGAGGGACAGGGACTACGAGCAGTACTTC,CASTGRDRDYEQYF
TRBJ2-7,TRBV5-8,once,.,TGTGCCAGCAGCTTGTTTTATCCATACGGGACCGCGGAACGGTGGCAGTACTTC,CASSLFYPYGTAERWQYF
TRBJ1-5,TRBV25-1,.,.,TGTGCCAGCACCCCCGGAGGGGGTTGCAATCAGCCCCAGCATTTT,CASTPGGGCNQPQHF
TRBJ2-5,TRBV24-1,.,TRBD1,TGTGCCACCAGTGACCCCTGGGGACAGGGGGCGCCGGGAGAGACCCAGTACTTC,CATSDPWGQGAPGETQYF
TRBJ2-5,TRBV2,.,.,TGTGCCAGCATTCTAGCAGGGGAGACCCAGTACTTC,CASILAGETQYF
TRBJ2-3,TRBV18,.,.,TGTGCCAGCTCACCAGAGGTAGAAGATACGCAGTATTTT,CASSPEVEDTQYF
TRBJ2-7,TRBV3-1,.,.,TGTGCCAGCAGCCGTAGACGGGGCTCCTACGAGCAGTACTTC,CASSRRRGSYEQYF
TRBJ1-1,TRBV2,.,.,TGTGCCAGCAGTGAGACAGCCTTGAACACTGAAGCTTTCTTT,CASSETALNTEAFF
TRBJ2-5,TRBV12-3/TRBV12-4,few,TRBD2,TGTGCCAGCAGTTTAACTAGCGGGGGGGTGGAGACCCAGTACTTC,CASSLTSGGVETQYF
TRBJ1-2,TRBV10-3,.,.,TGTGCCATCAGTGAGTCCTTACAGAGACCCTATGGCTACACCTTC,CAISESLQRPYGYTF
TRBJ1-1,TRBV5-1,.,.,TGCGCCAGCAGCTTCACAGGGTACACTGAAGCTTTCTTT,CASSFTGYTEAFF